This TCR beta chain is from a study of Ad26.COV2.S vaccination and SARS-CoV-2 variants. Study-wide context: By the intramuscular route, Ad26.COV2.S was given once, or twice 56 days apart. Study-level points and caveats: Ad26.COV2.S recipients had broader spike-specific TCRs (P = 0.0014). Reportedly, after vaccination the spike-specific CD8+ and CD4+ T cell responses displayed substantial breadth.

Treatment specified: over 15 received Ad26.COV2.S at low or high dose, single or two shots; about 5 received placebo; per-sample allocation not given. Collection of samples fell on day 63 after the first vaccine or placebo injection. What was given as vaccine was an Ad26 vector encoding Wuhan-strain SARS-CoV-2 spike. Regarding this clone: Its antigen remains unknown.

CDR3 size: 13 residues. The V gene's germline CDR1 is MNHEY and CDR2 SMNVEV (reference sequence). V gave up 6 bases and J gave up 0 bases; unmatched junction bases: 1. Using immunoSEQ multiplex PCR, the repertoire was profiled, and TCRdb retains in-frame clones only, with some absent. The table includes 300,000 to 350,000 clones, 88% detected once. This clonotype was obtained from a person aged 18-60 years who received the Ad26.COV2.S COVID-19 vaccine or a placebo. The chain has TRBV27 and TRBJ2-7; 8 bases line up with TRBD1. The sample was peripheral blood, taken in a trial of Ad26.COV2.S vaccine versus placebo. The CDR3 coding sequence is TGTGCCAGCAGCAGGGGGCCCTCCTACGAGCAGTACTTC. Its translation is CASSRGPSYEQYF.